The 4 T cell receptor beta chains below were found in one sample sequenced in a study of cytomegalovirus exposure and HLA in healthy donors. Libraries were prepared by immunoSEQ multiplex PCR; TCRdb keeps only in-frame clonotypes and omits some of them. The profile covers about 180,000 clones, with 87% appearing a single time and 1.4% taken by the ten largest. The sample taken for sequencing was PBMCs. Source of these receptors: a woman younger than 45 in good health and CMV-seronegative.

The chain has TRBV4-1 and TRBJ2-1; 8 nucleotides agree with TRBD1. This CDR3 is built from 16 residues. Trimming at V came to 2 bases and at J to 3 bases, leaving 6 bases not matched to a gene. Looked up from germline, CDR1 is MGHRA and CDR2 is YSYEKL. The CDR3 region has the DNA TGCGCCAGCAGCCAATCCCGGACAGGGAGCTACAATGAGCAGTTCTTC. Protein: CASSQSRTGSYNEQFF.

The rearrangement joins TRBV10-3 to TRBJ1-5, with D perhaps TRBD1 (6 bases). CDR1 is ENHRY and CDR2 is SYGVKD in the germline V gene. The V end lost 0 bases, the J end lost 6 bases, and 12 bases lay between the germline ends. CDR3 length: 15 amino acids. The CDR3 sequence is CAISESGRGGQPQHF. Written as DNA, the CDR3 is TGTGCCATCAGTGAGTCTGGTAGGGGGGGTCAGCCCCAGCATTTT.

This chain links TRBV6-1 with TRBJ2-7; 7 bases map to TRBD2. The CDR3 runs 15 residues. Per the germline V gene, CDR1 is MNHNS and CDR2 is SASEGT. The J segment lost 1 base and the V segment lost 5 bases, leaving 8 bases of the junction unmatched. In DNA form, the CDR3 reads TGTGCCAGCAGTTTGGGACTACCACCTTCCTACGAGCAGTACTTC. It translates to CASSLGLPPSYEQYF.

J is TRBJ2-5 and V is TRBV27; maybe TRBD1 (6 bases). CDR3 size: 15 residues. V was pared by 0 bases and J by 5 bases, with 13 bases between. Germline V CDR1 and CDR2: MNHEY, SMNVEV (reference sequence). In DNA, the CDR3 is TGTGCCAGCAGTTTATCGTGGGGGCGCGGGGAGACCCAGTACTTC. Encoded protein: CASSLSWGRGETQYF.